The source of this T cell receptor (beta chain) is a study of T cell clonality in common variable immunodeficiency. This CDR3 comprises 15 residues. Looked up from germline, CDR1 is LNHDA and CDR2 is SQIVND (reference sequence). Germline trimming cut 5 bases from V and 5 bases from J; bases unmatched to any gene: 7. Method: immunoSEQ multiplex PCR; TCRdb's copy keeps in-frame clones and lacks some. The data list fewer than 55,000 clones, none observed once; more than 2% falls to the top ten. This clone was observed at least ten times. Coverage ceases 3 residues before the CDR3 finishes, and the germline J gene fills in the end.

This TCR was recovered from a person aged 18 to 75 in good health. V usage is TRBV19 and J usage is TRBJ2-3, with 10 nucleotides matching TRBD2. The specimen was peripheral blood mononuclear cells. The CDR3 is CASSASGRVGDTQYF. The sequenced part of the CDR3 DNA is TGTGCCAGTAGTGCAAGCGGGAGGGTAGGAGATACG.